Below, one T cell receptor beta chain is given with its context. These data belong to a study of response to subunit inactivated influenza vaccine. V dropped 0 bases and J dropped 1 base, with 13 bases sitting between them. The germline V gene encodes CDR1 LGHDT and CDR2 YNNKEL (reference sequence). The CDR3 loop spans 18 amino acids. TCRdb called the RT-PCR reads again in MiXCR, with one record for every CDR3 protein. The data hold roughly 780,000 distinct CDR3 sequences, with 18% observed a single time. Sequenced here: PBMCs from blood, sampled roughly 5 days after vaccination. This chain links TRBV3-1 with TRBJ2-6, with D possibly TRBD1 on 5 matching bases. This TCR was sampled from a man aged 50 to 59 who received an inactivated influenza vaccine. CDR3 bases: TGTGCCAGCAGCCAAGATACAGGTGGAGCGTCTGGGGCCAACGTCCTGACTTTC. It yields the protein CASSQDTGGASGANVLTF.